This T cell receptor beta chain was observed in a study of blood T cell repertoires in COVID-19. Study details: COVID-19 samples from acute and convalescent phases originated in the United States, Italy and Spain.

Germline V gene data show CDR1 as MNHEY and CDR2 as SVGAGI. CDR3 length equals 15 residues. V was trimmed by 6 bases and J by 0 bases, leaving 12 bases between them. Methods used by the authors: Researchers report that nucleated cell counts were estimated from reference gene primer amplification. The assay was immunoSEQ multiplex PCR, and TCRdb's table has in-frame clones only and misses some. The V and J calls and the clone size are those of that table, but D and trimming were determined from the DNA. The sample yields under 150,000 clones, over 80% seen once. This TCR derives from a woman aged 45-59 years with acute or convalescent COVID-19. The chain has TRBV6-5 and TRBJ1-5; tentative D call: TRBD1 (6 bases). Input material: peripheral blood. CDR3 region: CASRPQGRSNQPQHF. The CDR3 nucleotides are TGTGCCAGCAGGCCCCAGGGGCGTAGCAATCAGCCCCAGCATTTT.